This is a list of T cell receptor beta chains from one sample in a study of blood T cell repertoires in COVID-19. Assay used: immunoSEQ multiplex PCR; TCRdb lists only in-frame clones, some missing. The table includes 110,000 or so clones, 80% to 90% detected once. Sequenced material: peripheral blood. The origin of the receptors is a woman between 50 and 59 years old with acute or convalescent COVID-19. Each CDR3 is given with its conserved first and last residue. Each record gives: J gene, V gene, D gene, clone size, CDR3 protein, CDR3 DNA. D genes are given only for firm matches. Rows may omit the clone size; those that give it use once, few, many or a size class.

TRBJ1-1,TRBV18,TRBD1,-,CASSLTTGAPNEVTEAFF,TGTGCCAGCTCACTAACTACAGGGGCCCCAAATGAGGTCACTGAAGCTTTCTTT
TRBJ1-5,TRBV28,TRBD1,-,CASSPGGQGGQPQHF,TGTGCCAGCAGTCCCGGCGGACAGGGTGGTCAGCCCCAGCATTTT
TRBJ2-5,TRBV4-1,-,-,CASSQGTPAETQYF,TGCGCCAGCAGCCAAGGGACACCAGCGGAGACCCAGTACTTC
TRBJ1-2,TRBV2,TRBD1,-,CASRDRGLVGGYTF,TGTGCCAGCAGGGACAGGGGGCTGGTTGGTGGCTACACCTTC
TRBJ2-1,TRBV14,-,few,CASSQGTTPNEQFF,TGTGCCAGCAGCCAAGGAACGACTCCCAATGAGCAGTTCTTC
TRBJ2-2,TRBV24-1,TRBD2,-,CATSDHGWGLAGRTGELFF,TGTGCCACCAGTGATCACGGCTGGGGACTAGCGGGGCGCACCGGGGAGCTGTTTTTT
TRBJ2-5,TRBV7-9,TRBD1,few,CASSLRTGRQETQYF,TGTGCCAGCAGCTTACGGACAGGTCGTCAAGAGACCCAGTACTTC
TRBJ1-2,TRBV27,-,-,CASSLDGNYGYTF,TGTGCCAGCAGTTTAGACGGGAACTATGGCTACACCTTC
TRBJ2-5,TRBV6-2/TRBV6-3,-,-,CASSYGLNQYF,TGTGCCAGCAGTTACGGGCTGAACCAGTACTTC
TRBJ1-6,TRBV10-3,TRBD1,once,CAISDRGPNNSPLHF,TGTGCCATCAGCGACAGGGGACCAAATAATTCACCCCTCCACTTT
TRBJ2-5,TRBV18,-,once,CASSPILTGETQYF,TGTGCCAGCTCACCAATCCTTACAGGGGAGACCCAGTACTTC
TRBJ2-3,TRBV3-1/TRBV3-2,TRBD2,-,CASSLLSGGKDAQYF,TGTGCCAGCAGCCTACTTAGCGGGGGCAAAGATGCGCAGTATTTT
TRBJ2-3,TRBV5-1,-,-,CASTHMGASTDTQYF,TGCGCCAGTACCCACATGGGGGCCTCCACAGATACGCAGTATTTT
TRBJ1-4,TRBV4-1,-,-,CASSRLPQVGGEKLFF,TGCGCCAGCAGCCGACTACCCCAAGTTGGAGGTGAAAAACTGTTTTTT
TRBJ1-2,TRBV7-2,-,-,CASSLVTESFYGYTF,TGTGCCAGCAGCTTAGTGACAGAAAGCTTTTATGGCTACACCTTC
TRBJ2-1,TRBV3-1/TRBV3-2,-,-,CASSPHYNEQFF,TGTGCCAGCAGCCCCCACTACAATGAGCAGTTCTTC
TRBJ1-5,TRBV12-3/TRBV12-4,-,few,CASSLGGSRPQHF,TGTGCCAGCAGTTTGGGGGGTTCAAGGCCCCAGCATTTT
TRBJ1-2,TRBV27,-,few,CASSPRRRGSYGYTF,TGTGCCAGCAGTCCCCGGCGCAGGGGAAGCTATGGCTACACCTTC
TRBJ2-1,TRBV12-5,TRBD1,-,CASGVGQGVSSSYNEQFF,TGTGCTAGTGGTGTGGGACAGGGGGTGTCAAGCTCCTACAATGAGCAGTTCTTC
TRBJ1-1,TRBV6-6,-,once,CASRDRWMNTEAFF,TGTGCCAGCAGAGACAGGTGGATGAACACTGAAGCTTTCTTT
TRBJ2-2,TRBV6-6,TRBD2,-,CASSSSGGAFTGELFF,TGTGCCAGCAGTTCTAGCGGGGGGGCCTTCACCGGGGAGCTGTTTTTT
TRBJ1-6,TRBV6-1,TRBD1,-,CASSDQGAYNSPLHF,TGTGCCAGCAGTGATCAGGGGGCCTATAATTCACCCCTCCACTTT
TRBJ1-5,TRBV5-6,-,-,CASTKRHRYSNQPQHF,TGTGCCAGCACCAAGAGGCACCGTTATAGCAATCAGCCCCAGCATTTT
TRBJ2-3,TRBV7-2,-,once,CASSLGRSTDTQYF,TGTGCCAGCAGCTTAGGTCGGAGCACAGATACGCAGTATTTT
TRBJ2-1,TRBV4-3,TRBD1,-,CASSRQGNEQFF,TGCGCCAGCAGTCGACAGGGGAATGAGCAGTTCTTC
TRBJ1-5,TRBV19,-,once,CASSKTGDYSNQPQHF,TGTGCCAGTAGTAAGACAGGAGACTATAGCAATCAGCCCCAGCATTTT
TRBJ2-6,TRBV19,-,-,CASRRQFFGANVLTF,TGTGCCAGTAGGAGGCAGTTCTTTGGGGCCAACGTCCTGACTTTC
TRBJ1-2,TRBV30,-,-,CAWSDGHGGYTF,TGTGCCTGGAGCGACGGTCACGGGGGCTACACCTTC
TRBJ2-7,TRBV20-1,-,-,CSASRTGERYEQYF,TGCAGTGCTAGTCGAACGGGAGAACGGTACGAGCAGTACTTC
TRBJ2-1,TRBV18,TRBD2,-,CASSTRLADEQFF,TGTGCCAGCTCAACTAGACTAGCGGATGAGCAGTTCTTC
TRBJ1-1,TRBV27,-,-,CASSLSPGETEAFF,TGTGCCAGCAGTTTATCGCCAGGGGAGACTGAAGCTTTCTTT
TRBJ1-5,TRBV6-2/TRBV6-3,TRBD1,-,CASSSSTGSPQPQHF,TGTGCCAGCAGTTCGTCGACAGGGAGCCCTCAGCCCCAGCATTTT